These 25 T cell receptor beta chains were all obtained from the same sample, sequenced in a study of PD-1 blockade in classical Hodgkin lymphoma. The table came from immunoSEQ multiplex PCR; TCRdb's copy has only in-frame clones and leaves some out. The repertoire holds 65,000 to 95,000 clones, with about 89% as singletons. All the patients suffered relapse after autologous stem cell transplantation, and brentuximab vedotin exposure differed. Sequencing used peripheral blood mononuclear cells (PBMCs), obtained at baseline. The source is a human donor with classical Hodgkin lymphoma.

The chain links TRBV29-1 to TRBJ1-1, with a possible D match to TRBD1 (5 bases). The CDR3 length is 11 residues. From germline, CDR1 is SQVTM and CDR2 ANQGSEA. Between the trimmed V and J ends, which lost 7 bases and 5 bases, there was a span of 11 bases. The CDR3 loop reads CSARGYTEAFF. Here the CDR3 DNA reads TGCAGCGCTAGGGGTTATACTGAAGCTTTCTTT.

This chain connects TRBV4-3 to TRBJ2-3, with 7 bases aligning to TRBD1. CDR1 is LGHNA, CDR2 YSLEER, per germline. CDR3 size: 15 residues. V lost 4 bases to trimming and J lost 3 bases; unmatched junction nucleotides: 7. This CDR3 is CASSLNRGNTDTQYF. The CDR3 bases are TGCGCCAGCAGCCTTAACAGGGGTAATACAGATACGCAGTATTTT.

This clone was observed a single time. This chain connects TRBV10-1 to TRBJ2-1; a weak D match, TRBD2 (6 bases). CDR3 length: 13 residues. Trimming pared 1 base from V and 5 bases from J, leaving 6 bases between. Germline V gives CDR1 WNHNN, CDR2 SYGVQD (reference sequence). The CDR3 coding sequence is TGCGCCAGCAGTGAGTGGGGGGACAATGAGCAGTTCTTC. Translating it yields CASSEWGDNEQFF.

J is TRBJ2-1 and V is TRBV29-1, with TRBD2 matching 8 bases. The CDR3 covers 14 residues. The V gene's germline CDR1 is SQVTM and CDR2 ANQGSEA. This CDR3 is CSFGGRSSYNEQFF. The CDR3 nucleotides are TGCAGTTTTGGCGGGAGGAGTTCCTACAATGAGCAGTTCTTC.

The chain carries TRBV27 and TRBJ1-4; possible D gene TRBD1, 5 bases. Trimming took 5 bases from V and 6 from J, leaving 16 bases between them. Germline V CDR1 and CDR2: MNHEY, SMNVEV (reference sequence). The CDR3 extends over 15 amino acids. CDR3 coding DNA: TGTGCCAGCAGTACTCGACAGCCAACACATGAAAAACTGTTTTTT. It yields the protein CASSTRQPTHEKLFF.

V and J are TRBV10-1 and TRBJ1-3, with D uncertain. Germline assignment: CDR1 WNHNN and CDR2 SYGVQD (reference sequence). The length of the CDR3 is 15 residues. V gave up 0 bases and J gave up 0 bases, with 6 bases separating them. CDR3 in amino acids: CASSESGFSGNTIYF. The CDR3 region has the DNA TGCGCCAGCAGTGAGTCGGGCTTCTCTGGAAACACCATATATTTT.

The CDR3 sequence is CASSVGTGPYEQYF. CDR3 bases: TGCGCCAGCAGTGTTGGGACAGGGCCCTACGAGCAGTACTTC. The chain combines TRBV10-1 with TRBJ2-7; 9 bases are shared with TRBD1. V trimming: 4 bases; J trimming: 2 bases; junction bases outside the gene matches: 3. CDR1 is WNHNN, CDR2 SYGVQD, per germline (reference sequence). The CDR3 loop spans 14 amino acids.

V usage is TRBV27 and J usage is TRBJ1-2, with a weak D call TRBD1 (5 bases). This CDR3 comprises 14 residues. The germline CDR1 and CDR2 sequences are MNHEY and SMNVEV (reference sequence). V lost 5 bases and J lost 2, with 12 bases in between. CDR3: CASSRRGGNYGYTF. For the CDR3, the DNA is TGTGCCAGCAGTCGCCGGGGGGGGAACTATGGCTACACCTTC.

The rearrangement uses TRBV6-1 and TRBJ2-2; D remains unclear. The CDR3 runs 14 residues. The V end was cut by 2 bases, the J end by 6 bases, with 10 bases between. CDR1 is MNHNS, CDR2 SASEGT, per germline. CDR3 sequence: CASSEIRYSGELFF. The CDR3 region has the DNA TGTGCCAGCAGTGAAATTAGGTACTCCGGGGAGCTGTTTTTT.

The gene calls are TRBV13 and TRBJ2-1, with D possibly being TRBD1 (6 bases). Per the germline V gene, CDR1 is PRHDT and CDR2 is FYEKMQ (reference sequence). Between the trimmed V and J ends, which lost 5 bases and 1 base, there was a span of 12 bases. This CDR3 region has 15 residues. The CDR3 sequence is CASSDTGLSYNEQFF. CDR3 nucleotides: TGTGCCAGCAGCGACACAGGGCTTTCCTACAATGAGCAGTTCTTC.

V usage is TRBV29-1 and J usage is TRBJ1-4, with D possibly matching TRBD1 (6 bases). V shed 6 bases and J shed 2 bases, with 13 bases lying between them. CDR1 is SQVTM, CDR2 ANQGSEA, per germline. CDR3 length: 14 residues. In DNA form, the CDR3 reads TGCAGCGTCGGGGGGCGCGGGACTAATGAAAAACTGTTTTTT. It specifies CSVGGRGTNEKLFF.

This clone was counted a single time. This chain links TRBV4-1 with TRBJ1-1; the D gene is possibly TRBD1 (5 bases). Trimming took 4 bases from V and 5 from J, leaving 14 bases between them. Germline CDR1 reads MGHRA; CDR2 reads YSYEKL. The CDR3 runs to 14 residues. CDR3 region: CASSPNLGPTEAFF. The CDR3 DNA follows: TGCGCCAGCAGCCCAAACTTGGGACCGACTGAAGCTTTCTTT.

The CDR3 here is CASSLVGTSYGYTF. CDR3 sequence (DNA): TGTGCCAGCAGCTTAGTGGGGACCTCCTATGGCTACACCTTC. The chain employs TRBV11-2 and TRBJ1-2; TRBD1 is a possible D gene (5 bases). V gave up 1 base and J gave up 4 bases, with 10 bases separating them. The CDR3 covers 14 residues. The germline V gene encodes CDR1 SGHAT and CDR2 FQNNGV.

The chain joins TRBV5-5 to TRBJ1-3; possibly TRBD1 for D (5 bases). V gave up 4 bases and J gave up 0 bases, with 14 bases separating them. Germline V gene data show CDR1 as SGHKS and CDR2 as YYEKEE (reference sequence). The CDR3 is 16 residues long. The CDR3: CASSVGPGVSGNTIYF. CDR3 DNA: TGTGCCAGCAGCGTGGGACCGGGGGTCTCTGGAAACACCATATATTTT.

The gene calls are TRBV11-2 and TRBJ2-1, with TRBD1 matching 8 bases. Losses at the gene ends were 1 base for V and 6 bases for J; bases not matched to a gene: 8. Germline CDR1 is SGHAT and CDR2 is FQNNGV. There are 16 residues in the CDR3. This chain's CDR3 is CASSLVIDRGGNEQFF. In nucleotides, the CDR3 is TGTGCCAGCAGCTTAGTCATCGACAGGGGAGGCAATGAGCAGTTCTTC.

The CDR3: CASSLVGAGANVLTF. The DNA for the CDR3 is TGCGCCAGCAGCTTGGTGGGGGCTGGGGCCAACGTCCTGACTTTC. The chain is built from TRBV5-1 and TRBJ2-6; either TRBD1 or TRBD2 may supply D (5 bases each). Trimming cost V 0 bases and J 2 bases, with 6 bases left between them. Germline V gene data show CDR1 as SGHRS and CDR2 as YFSETQ. The CDR3 is 15 residues long.

This chain connects TRBV11-2 to TRBJ2-3; D perhaps matches TRBD2 (6 bases). Germline V lookup: CDR1 SGHAT, CDR2 FQNNGV. This CDR3 comprises 16 residues. V was pared by 1 base and J by 2 bases, with 13 bases between. CDR3 bases: TGTGCCAGCAGCTTAGTGGGCGGGGCCCCCACAGATACGCAGTATTTT. Protein sequence: CASSLVGGAPTDTQYF.

The chain carries TRBV11-2 and TRBJ2-7, with 8 bases identical to TRBD1. Germline V gene data show CDR1 as SGHAT and CDR2 as FQNNGV. Trimming took 1 base from V and 0 from J; bases not matched to a gene: 11. The length of the CDR3 is 18 residues. In DNA, the CDR3 is TGTGCCAGCAGCTTAGGGTCAACAGGACAGGGACCCTCCTACGAGCAGTACTTC. This codes for CASSLGSTGQGPSYEQYF.

This rearrangement joins TRBV18 to TRBJ2-7, with D hard to call. The germline V and J ends were trimmed by 2 bases and 4 bases, with 9 bases remaining between them. This CDR3 region has 13 residues. Germline CDR1 reads KGHSH; CDR2 reads LQKENI. The CDR3 loop reads CASSPTYGYEQYF. CDR3 DNA sequence: TGTGCCAGCTCACCAACGTACGGTTACGAGCAGTACTTC. Together with reference TRBV18 and TRBJ2-7, the CDR3 gives the full variable domain: NAGVMQNPRHLVRRRGQEARLRCSPMKGHSHVYWYRQLPEEGLKFMVYLQKENIIDESGMPKERFSAEFPKEGPSILRIQQVVRGDSAAYFCASSPTYGYEQYFGPGTRLTVT.

This clone was detected only once. V usage is TRBV5-8 and J usage is TRBJ1-3; D is uncertain. With 0 bases removed from V and 4 bases from J, the gap between germline ends came to 11 bases. CDR1 is SGHTS and CDR2 is YDEGEE in the germline V gene. The CDR3 runs 15 residues. Here the CDR3 DNA reads TGTGCCAGCAGCTTGGTTTCCCGGGCAGGAAACACCATATATTTT. Its translation is CASSLVSRAGNTIYF. The full variable domain, completed using reference TRBV5-8 and TRBJ1-3, is EAGVTQSPTHLIKTRGQQATLRCSPISGHTSVYWYQQALGLGLQFLLWYDEGEERNRGNFPPRFSGRQFPNYSSELNVNALELEDSALYLCASSLVSRAGNTIYFGEGSWLTVV.

This sequence joins TRBV15 and TRBJ2-7; 10 nucleotides agree with TRBD1. The CDR3 covers 15 residues. With 6 bases clipped from V and 0 bases from J, the junction kept 5 bases outside the gene matches. Germline V CDR1 and CDR2: LNHNV, YYDKDF (reference sequence). The CDR3 is CATRVDRGLSYEQYF. CDR3 in DNA: TGTGCCACCAGAGTTGACAGGGGGCTCTCCTACGAGCAGTACTTC.

This rearrangement joins TRBV2 to TRBJ1-4; D is unresolved. CDR1 SNHLY and CDR2 FYNNEI come from the germline V gene. Deletions cut 6 bases from V and 1 base from J, with 9 bases between. This CDR3 spans 14 amino acids. The CDR3 DNA is TGTGCCAGCAGGTCCGGGATAACTAATGAAAAACTGTTTTTT. It specifies CASRSGITNEKLFF.

The chain is built from TRBV4-1 and TRBJ2-7, with 9 bases that match TRBD2. CDR3 length: 15 amino acids. Trimming removed 0 bases from V and 3 bases from J; junction bases left unmatched: 3. Germline CDR1 is MGHRA and CDR2 is YSYEKL. The CDR3, as DNA: TGCGCCAGCAGCCAAGAGAGCGGGAGGTTCTACGAGCAGTACTTC. Amino acid sequence: CASSQESGRFYEQYF.

This chain links TRBV5-1 with TRBJ1-5; D is ambiguous. Germline V lookup: CDR1 SGHRS, CDR2 YFSETQ. V was pared by 0 bases and J by 2 bases, with 9 bases between. The CDR3 consists of 15 residues. In DNA, the CDR3 is TGCGCCAGCAGCTTGGACGGCGCACGCAATCAGCCCCAGCATTTT. Translated, it gives CASSLDGARNQPQHF.

This chain connects TRBV10-3 to TRBJ2-7, with 8 bases matching TRBD1. The CDR3 has 15 residues. V dropped 4 bases and J dropped 0; count of bases not matched to a gene: 5. CDR1 and CDR2 from the germline V gene are ENHRY and SYGVKD. The CDR3 region has the DNA TGTGCCATCAGTGCTGGACAGGGAGGCTCCTACGAGCAGTACTTC. Translated, it gives CAISAGQGGSYEQYF.